This T cell receptor beta chain was found in a study of shared clonotypes between healthy human individuals. Sequencing was performed with immunoSEQ multiplex PCR; in TCRdb, only in-frame clones are kept and a portion is missing. The sample records over 2 million clones, about 94% being singletons. Trimming pared 0 bases from V and 4 bases from J, leaving 6 bases between. From germline, CDR1 is SGHDN and CDR2 FVKESK. The CDR3 has 13 residues. CD45RO-negative CD8 cells positively selected for CCR7 made up the naive population, which excluded terminally differentiated effector memory CD45RA+ cells. The sample was naive CD8+ T cells sorted from blood. This receptor was identified in a man between 18 and 29 years old in good health. The J gene is TRBJ1-2, the V gene TRBV14, with D uncertain. The CDR3 DNA reads TGTGCCAGCAGCCAAGAAACGGGCTATGGCTACACCTTC. It yields the protein CASSQETGYGYTF.